This T cell receptor beta chain stems from a study of blood T cell repertoires in COVID-19. The overall study: Collection of acute and convalescent COVID-19 samples took place in the United States, Italy and Spain. Nucleic acid was either cDNA or gDNA, and it came from T cells, B-cell-depleted T cells, or PBMCs.

This CDR3 is built from 13 residues. The junction had 3 bases not matched to a gene; V was cut back by 4 bases and J by 5 bases. Germline V gene sequence: CDR1 SGHRS, CDR2 YFSETQ. Per the study methods: Quantification of nucleated cells was approximated via reference gene primer amplification. Produced via immunoSEQ multiplex PCR; TCRdb's table is partial and in-frame only. Clonal size and the V and J genes are those of that table, whereas D and trimming came from the DNA. Of about 54,000 clones listed, just over 90% were seen once; the top ten hold just under 8.5%. J is TRBJ1-1 and V is TRBV5-1, with TRBD1 matching 9 bases. Input material: peripheral blood. The TCR comes from a woman aged 40-49 years with active COVID-19. The CDR3 DNA sequence: TGCGCCAGCAGCAGGACAGGGGTTACTGAAGCTTTCTTT. This sequence encodes CASSRTGVTEAFF.